The clone carrying this T cell receptor beta chain occurred many times. The target antigen is unknown. Across 18 months, stable Graves' hyperthyroidism was marked by no progression to ophthalmopathy. The source of the sample is a study of T cells in Graves' hyperthyroidism and ophthalmopathy. Broader study findings: Most thyroid clonotypes expanded above 0.001 were also detected in blood.

The germline V gene has CDR1 SQVTM and CDR2 ANQGSEA. Trimming shortened V by 4 bases and J by 2 bases, and 5 bases separated the two germline ends. CDR3 length: 11 amino acids. RNA transcripts yielded amplified TCR beta CDR3 regions. The HTBI primer set served for first-round RT-PCR of the TCR CDR3. From the multiplex PCR reads, TCRdb called clonotypes with MiXCR, one entry per CDR3 protein. The data contain some 760,000 distinct CDR3 sequences, around 13% of them seen just once; the ten biggest clones take up 10% to 13%. Source material: blood. This chain joins TRBV29-1 and TRBJ1-2; no clear D gene. This receptor was taken from a woman under 30 with Graves' hyperthyroidism. The CDR3 DNA reads as TGCAGCGTTGGTGGGAACTATGGCTACACCTTC. This gives the protein CSVGGNYGYTF.